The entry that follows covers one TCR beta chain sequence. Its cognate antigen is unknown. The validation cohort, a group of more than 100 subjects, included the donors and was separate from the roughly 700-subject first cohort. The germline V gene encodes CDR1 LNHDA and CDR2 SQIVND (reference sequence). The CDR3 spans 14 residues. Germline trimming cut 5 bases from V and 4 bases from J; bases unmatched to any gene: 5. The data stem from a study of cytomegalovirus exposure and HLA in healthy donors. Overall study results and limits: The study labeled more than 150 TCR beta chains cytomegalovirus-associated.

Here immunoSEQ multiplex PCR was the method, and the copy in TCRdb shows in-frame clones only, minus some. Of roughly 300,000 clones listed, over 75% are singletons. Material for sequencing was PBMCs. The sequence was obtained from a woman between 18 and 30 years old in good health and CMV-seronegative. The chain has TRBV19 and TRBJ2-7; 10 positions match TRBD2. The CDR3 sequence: CASSVTSGVYEQYF. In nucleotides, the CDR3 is TGTGCCAGTAGTGTAACTAGCGGGGTGTACGAGCAGTACTTC.